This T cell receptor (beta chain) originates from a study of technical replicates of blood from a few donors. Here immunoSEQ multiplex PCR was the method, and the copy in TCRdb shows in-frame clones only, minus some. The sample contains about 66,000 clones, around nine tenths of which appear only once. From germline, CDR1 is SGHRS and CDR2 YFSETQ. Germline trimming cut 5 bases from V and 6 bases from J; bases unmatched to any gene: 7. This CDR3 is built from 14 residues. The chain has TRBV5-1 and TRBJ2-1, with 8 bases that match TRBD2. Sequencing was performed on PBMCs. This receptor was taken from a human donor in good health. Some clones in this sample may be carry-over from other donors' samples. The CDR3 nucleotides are TGCGCCAGCAGTACCGGGACTAGTTCCAATGAGCAGTTCTTC. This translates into CASSTGTSSNEQFF.